This TCR beta chain derives from a study of blood T cell repertoires in COVID-19. The ends were cut back, 0 bases at V and 3 bases at J, with 11 bases in the middle. Germline V gives CDR1 MNHEY, CDR2 SVGAGI. The CDR3 spans 16 residues. Only in-frame clones appear in the TCRdb table, and some are missing; sequencing was by immunoSEQ multiplex PCR. The data contain around 260,000 clones, about 85% of them singletons. The chain links TRBV6-5 to TRBJ2-2; perhaps TRBD1 as D (6 bases). The sequenced sample was peripheral blood. This receptor was obtained from a human donor with COVID-19, enrolled during active disease. The donor label of this sample is uncertain. The CDR3 region has the DNA TGTGCCAGCAGTTACTCCGTGGACAGAGACACCGGGGAGCTGTTTTTT. This encodes CASSYSVDRDTGELFF.